This T cell receptor beta chain stems from a study of blood T cells in healthy people across ages. General study points: Per million T cells, the diversity of TCR beta decreased roughly linearly as age advanced. A greater number of naive CD4+ cells and higher diversity distinguished long-lived donors from aged donors.

A sample-barcoded 5' primer and a J-beta primer mix were used in a second PCR of roughly 6 to 12 cycles. Each cDNA molecule carried a tag from a template-switch adaptor that contained 12 random nucleotides. Paired-end reads containing CDR3 totaled no fewer than 2.5 million for each sample. TCRdb recomputed calls from the 5' RACE reads with MiXCR, one row per CDR3 protein. The data contain about a million distinct CDR3 sequences, around 48% of them seen just once; the ten biggest clones take up roughly an eighth. Concerning this clonotype itself: The target antigen is unknown.

The TCR sequence derives from a man younger than 40 in good health. The source material was blood.

The CDR3 protein is CASSSYLTAQPQHF. Written as DNA, the CDR3 is TGTGCCAGCAGCTCCTATTTAACCGCTCAGCCCCAGCATTTT. The chain carries TRBV7-9 and TRBJ1-5; D is ambiguous. Trimming removed 4 bases from V and 6 bases from J, with 13 bases in between. The CDR3 runs to 14 residues. Germline values: CDR1 SEHNR, CDR2 FQNEAQ (reference sequence).